Presented here are 13 T cell receptor beta chains from one specimen sequenced in a study of technical replicates of blood from a handful of donors. Generated by immunoSEQ multiplex PCR, the TCRdb table keeps only in-frame clones and is missing some. The table shows around 84,000 clones, with around 97% occurring only once. The sequenced sample consisted of T cells isolated from PBMCs. The receptor set was obtained from a human donor in good health.

J is TRBJ1-2 and V is TRBV6-4; D not certain. This CDR3 spans 11 amino acids. Germline values: CDR1 MRHNA, CDR2 SNTAGT. With 1 base removed from V and 7 bases from J, the gap between germline ends came to 4 bases. The CDR3 spells CASSDYSGYTF. CDR3 sequence (DNA): TGTGCCAGCAGTGACTACAGTGGCTACACCTTC.

The V gene is TRBV27, the J gene TRBJ2-1; 7 nucleotides align to TRBD2. The CDR3 runs 15 residues. CDR1 MNHEY and CDR2 SMNVEV come from the germline V gene (reference sequence). The V segment lost 5 bases and the J segment 2 bases; nucleotides outside the gene matches: 6. In DNA form, the CDR3 reads TGTGCCAGCAGTCAGCCAGCGGGACCCTACAATGAGCAGTTCTTC. It codes for CASSQPAGPYNEQFF.

The chain carries TRBV19 and TRBJ1-1, with 9 bases identical to TRBD1. V lost 5 bases, J lost 1 base, and 5 bases stayed unmatched. The CDR3 consists of 15 residues. Looked up from germline, CDR1 is LNHDA and CDR2 is SQIVND (reference sequence). Here the CDR3 DNA reads TGTGCCAGTAGTTCGCCGGGACAGGGGAACACTGAAGCTTTCTTT. This codes for CASSSPGQGNTEAFF.

The rearrangement joins TRBV5-1 to TRBJ1-4, with D hard to call. V was pared by 0 bases and J by 3 bases, with 6 bases between. Germline assignment: CDR1 SGHRS and CDR2 YFSETQ. The length of the CDR3 is 14 residues. The CDR3 reads CASSLGSPNEKLFF. In DNA, the CDR3 is TGCGCCAGCAGCTTGGGCAGTCCTAATGAAAAACTGTTTTTT.

The V gene is TRBV10-1, the J gene TRBJ1-2, with a weak D call TRBD1 (6 bases). Trimming shortened V by 0 bases and J by 0 bases, and 17 bases separated the two germline ends. CDR1 and CDR2 from the germline V gene are WNHNN and SYGVQD (reference sequence). The CDR3 contains 18 residues. CDR3 residues: CASSESWGHRASNYGYTF. Here the CDR3 DNA reads TGCGCCAGCAGTGAGTCTTGGGGGCACCGCGCCTCTAACTATGGCTACACCTTC.

The chain links TRBV5-4 to TRBJ2-7; D might be TRBD1 (6 bases). Looked up from germline, CDR1 is SGHNT and CDR2 is YYREEE (reference sequence). The CDR3 is 14 residues long. Trimming shortened V by 2 bases and J by 6 bases, and 15 bases separated the two germline ends. CDR3 protein: CASSFRGTSAEQYF. In nucleotides, the CDR3 is TGTGCCAGCAGCTTTAGGGGGACCTCCGCCGAGCAGTACTTC.

The V gene is TRBV9, the J gene TRBJ1-1; D unresolved. This CDR3 has 17 amino acids. V lost 0 bases and J lost 1, with 16 bases in between. CDR1 and CDR2 from the germline V gene are SGDLS and YYNGEE. CDR3 bases: TGTGCCAGCAGCGTAGAGTCAACCCCGTGGGCGAACACTGAAGCTTTCTTT. As protein: CASSVESTPWANTEAFF. The full variable domain, completed using reference TRBV9 and TRBJ1-1, is DSGVTQTPKHLITATGQRVTLRCSPRSGDLSVYWYQQSLDQGLQFLIQYYNGEERAKGNILERFSAQQFPDLHSELNLSSLELGDSALYFCASSVESTPWANTEAFFGQGTRLTVV.

The V call is TRBV21-1, the J call TRBJ2-5; TRBD2 is the table's D call, not checked against the DNA. TRBV21-1 counts as a pseudogene. The CDR3 is made up of 11 amino acids. The CDR3 nucleotides are TGTGCCAGCAGCAAACTCGAGACCCAGTACTTC. It translates to CASSKLETQYF.

The CDR3 nucleotides read TGTGCCAGCAGTTACGCAGGAGACCGGGGGGCTAACGAGCAGTACTTC. Translating it yields CASSYAGDRGANEQYF. V and J are TRBV6-5 and TRBJ2-7, with D maybe TRBD2 (7 bases). Germline V gene sequence: CDR1 MNHEY, CDR2 SVGAGI. V was cut by 2 bases and J by 5 bases, with 19 bases left in between. There are 16 residues in the CDR3.

The chain recombines TRBV5-6 with TRBJ2-1; TRBD1 matches at 7 bases. Per the germline V gene, CDR1 is SGHDT and CDR2 is YYEEEE. The trim removed 2 bases at V and 8 bases at J, leaving 4 bases unmatched. The CDR3 extends over 13 amino acids. The CDR3: CASSLQGLDEQFF. The CDR3 DNA sequence: TGTGCCAGCAGCTTACAGGGGTTGGATGAGCAGTTCTTC.

CDR3 sequence (DNA): TGTGCCTGGAGTAAGGACAGATCCTATTCCTCCTACGAGCAGTACTTC. It is translated as CAWSKDRSYSSYEQYF. V usage is TRBV30 and J usage is TRBJ2-7; D is perhaps TRBD1 (6 bases). Trimming removed 2 bases from V and 0 bases from J, with 17 bases in between. The V gene's germline CDR1 is GTSNPN and CDR2 SVGIG (reference sequence). The CDR3 runs 16 residues.

The gene calls are TRBV7-9 and TRBJ2-2, with no clear D. With 7 bases removed from V and 0 bases from J, the gap between germline ends came to 15 bases. The CDR3 loop spans 16 amino acids. Germline assignment: CDR1 SEHNR and CDR2 FQNEAQ (reference sequence). The CDR3 bases are TGTGCCAGCACCCCAAACAGATTCGCGAACACCGGGGAGCTGTTTTTT. Its protein is CASTPNRFANTGELFF.

The genes are TRBV4-1 and TRBJ1-1; 10 bases align to TRBD1. V shed 7 bases and J 0 bases; nucleotides not matched to a gene: 14. The length of the CDR3 is 18 residues. Germline values: CDR1 MGHRA, CDR2 YSYEKL. CDR3: CASTNRAPGQGMNTEAFF. In DNA form, the CDR3 reads TGCGCCAGCACCAACAGGGCCCCGGGACAGGGGATGAACACTGAAGCTTTCTTT.